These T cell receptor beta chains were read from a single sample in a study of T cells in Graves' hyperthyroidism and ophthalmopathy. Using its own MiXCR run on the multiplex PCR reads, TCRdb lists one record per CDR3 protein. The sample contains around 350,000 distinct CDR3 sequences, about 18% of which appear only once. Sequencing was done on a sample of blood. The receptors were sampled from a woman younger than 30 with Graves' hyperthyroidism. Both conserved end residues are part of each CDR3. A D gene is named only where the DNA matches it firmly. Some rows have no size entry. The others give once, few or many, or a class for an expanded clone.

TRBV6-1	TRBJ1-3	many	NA	TGTGCCAGCAGTGAAGGAACCTACATCTCTGGAAACACCATATATTTT	CASSEGTYISGNTIYF
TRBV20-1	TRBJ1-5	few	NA	TGCAGTGCTAGTTTTTGGGAAAGGCAGCCCCAGCATTTT	CSASFWERQPQHF
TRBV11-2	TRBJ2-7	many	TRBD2	TGTGCCAGCAGCCGAACAGCGGGGGGAGGCTACGAGCAGTACTTC	CASSRTAGGGYEQYF
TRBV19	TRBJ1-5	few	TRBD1	TGTGCCAGTAGTATAGAAGGGACGAGGTCCGGGACAGGAGGCAATCAGCCCCAGCATTTT	CASSIEGTRSGTGGNQPQHF
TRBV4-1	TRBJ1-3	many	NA	TGCGCCAGCAGCCAAGATAGGGCACTCTCTGGAAACACCATATATTTT	CASSQDRALSGNTIYF
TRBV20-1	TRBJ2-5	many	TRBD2	TGCAGTGCTAGAGATTGGAAGGGACTAGCGGGGGGAGAGACCCAGTACTTC	CSARDWKGLAGGETQYF
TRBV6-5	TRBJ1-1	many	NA	TGTGCCAGCAGTTACTTAGCGGGCCGACTGGACACTGAAGCTTTCTTT	CASSYLAGRLDTEAFF
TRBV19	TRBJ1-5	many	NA	TGTGCCAGTAGCCCCTGGAGACAGGATAGCAATCAGCCCCAGCATTTT	CASSPWRQDSNQPQHF
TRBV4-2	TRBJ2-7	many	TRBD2	TGTGCCAGCAGCCAAGATCTAGCGGGGGGCTACGAGCAGTACTTC	CASSQDLAGGYEQYF
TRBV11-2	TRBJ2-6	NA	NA	TGTGCCAGCAGCTCTCGGTCAGCTGGGGCCAACGTCCTGACTTTC	CASSSRSAGANVLTF
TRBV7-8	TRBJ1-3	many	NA	TGTGCCAGCAGCTTAGCGCTGTCCTACTCTGGAAACACCATATATTTT	CASSLALSYSGNTIYF
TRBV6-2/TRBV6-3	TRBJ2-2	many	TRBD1	TGTGCCAGTGAGAGGCAGGGGGACACCGGGGAGCTGTTTTTT	CASERQGDTGELFF
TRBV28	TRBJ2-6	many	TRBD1	TGTGCCAGCAGTCCTCCCGGGACAGGGGGGCTCTCTGGGGCCAACGTCCTGACTTTC	CASSPPGTGGLSGANVLTF
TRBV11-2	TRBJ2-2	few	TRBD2	TGTGCCAGCAGCTTAGTTAGCGGGGGCCATACCGGGGAGCTGTTTTTT	CASSLVSGGHTGELFF
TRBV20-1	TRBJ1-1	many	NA	TGCAGTGCCCTCGGGGACACTGAAGCTTTCTTT	CSALGDTEAFF
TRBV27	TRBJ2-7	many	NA	TGTGCCAGCTGGAGGGGGGCCCCCTACGAGCAGTACTTC	CASWRGAPYEQYF
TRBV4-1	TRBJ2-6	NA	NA	TGCGCCAGCAGCCAAGAATTGGGGACGCTCTTTGGGGCCAACGTCCTGACTTTC	CASSQELGTLFGANVLTF